The 13 T cell receptor beta chains listed next were all sequenced from one sample in a study of T-cell reconstitution after alpha-beta-depleted transplantation in children. Using unique molecular identifiers, the investigators prepared the TCRbeta library. Each CDR3 protein gets one entry after TCRdb re-called the PCR reads with MiXCR. The data hold approximately 150,000 distinct CDR3 sequences, with 8% to 10% observed a single time. The sequencing here drew on PBMCs, mostly from graft donor cells, taken 180 days after TCRalphabeta/CD19-depleted stem cell transplant. The receptors shown here come from a female patient under 10 years old who had a stem cell transplant for congenital amegakaryocytic thrombocytopenia, so the T cells may come from the graft donor.

This clonotype was counted between two and nine times. The V gene is TRBV20-1, the J gene TRBJ1-3; tentatively, D is TRBD1 (5 bases). The ends were cut back, 1 base at V and 3 bases at J, with 10 bases in the middle. The germline V gene has CDR1 DFQATT and CDR2 SNEGSKA (reference sequence). CDR3 size: 14 residues. CDR3: CSARVPGRGNTIYF. The CDR3 DNA reads TGCAGTGCTAGAGTTCCAGGGCGTGGAAACACCATATATTTT.

This clonotype was picked up many times. The chain uses TRBV24-1 and TRBJ2-1; D not certain. The CDR3 totals 14 residues. Trimming removed 5 bases from V and 5 bases from J, with 12 bases in between. Germline V gene lookup returns CDR1 KGHDR and CDR2 SFDVKD. CDR3 sequence (DNA): TGTGCCACCAGTGTGCGGAGAACTAACAATGAGCAGTTCTTC. Translation: CATSVRRTNNEQFF.

This clonotype was detected ten times or more. This rearrangement joins TRBV6-5 to TRBJ2-1; the D gene is possibly TRBD1 (5 bases). The length of the CDR3 is 14 residues. Germline V CDR1 and CDR2: MNHEY, SVGAGI. Between the trimmed V and J ends, which lost 0 bases and 6 bases, there was a span of 9 bases. CDR3 sequence (DNA): TGTGCCAGCAGTTACTCGGGGCCGTCCAATGAGCAGTTCTTC. This encodes CASSYSGPSNEQFF.

The genes are TRBV27 and TRBJ2-3; no definite D call. Trimming pared 0 bases from V and 2 bases from J, leaving 6 bases between. The germline CDR1 and CDR2 sequences are MNHEY and SMNVEV (reference sequence). The CDR3 runs to 14 residues. The CDR3 spells CASSLSAATDTQYF. The CDR3 DNA sequence: TGTGCCAGCAGTTTATCGGCAGCCACAGATACGCAGTATTTT.

This clonotype was found a few times. The V and J genes are TRBV18 and TRBJ2-3, with 11 positions matching TRBD1. The CDR3 extends over 16 amino acids. Germline trimming cut 6 bases from V and 0 bases from J; bases unmatched to any gene: 5. In germline, CDR1 is KGHSH, CDR2 LQKENI. CDR3 loop: CASSAGQGGSTDTQYF. The DNA for the CDR3 is TGTGCCAGCTCGGCGGGACAGGGGGGAAGCACAGATACGCAGTATTTT.

By proportion, this clonotype is medium-sized (0.01 to 0.1%). This chain links TRBV5-5 with TRBJ1-2; D is unresolved. The V gene's germline CDR1 is SGHKS and CDR2 YYEKEE (reference sequence). V shed 0 bases and J shed 6 bases, with 15 bases lying between them. The CDR3 length is 15 residues. DNA for the CDR3: TGTGCCAGCAGCTTGGAGTGGGTCTCTACCGATGGCTACACCTTC. Translation: CASSLEWVSTDGYTF.

At least ten counts were recorded for this clonotype. The rearrangement joins TRBV10-3 to TRBJ2-7, with 10 bases matching TRBD2. V lost 0 bases, J lost 6 bases, and 5 bases stayed unmatched. The germline gives CDR1 ENHRY, CDR2 SYGVKD. CDR3 size: 15 residues. The CDR3 spells CAISESERGGLEQYF. CDR3 DNA sequence: TGTGCCATCAGTGAGTCGGAGCGGGGGGGCCTCGAGCAGTACTTC.

This clonotype was counted many times. J is TRBJ2-7 and V is TRBV4-1, with a possible D match to TRBD1 (5 bases). CDR3 length: 16 residues. The V gene's germline CDR1 is MGHRA and CDR2 YSYEKL. V lost 1 base and J lost 0, with 13 bases in between. The CDR3 protein is CASSQGWGRSSYEQYF. The DNA for the CDR3 is TGCGCCAGCAGCCAAGGGTGGGGCAGGAGCTCCTACGAGCAGTACTTC.

In its sample, this clonotype was seen a few times. As DNA, the CDR3 is TGCGCCAGCAGCCTACTTACCGGACTCCAGGGCGAGCAGTACTTC. This gives the protein CASSLLTGLQGEQYF. V and J are TRBV4-1 and TRBJ2-7; TRBD1 or TRBD2 may be the D gene (5 bases each). V was trimmed by 4 bases and J by 6 bases, leaving 19 bases between them. Germline V gene sequence: CDR1 MGHRA, CDR2 YSYEKL. The CDR3 covers 15 residues.

This clonotype was counted many times. The genes are TRBV2 and TRBJ1-6; 7 positions match TRBD1. The CDR3 has 18 residues. V was clipped by 6 bases and J by 0 bases; unmatched bases: 11. The germline V gene has CDR1 SNHLY and CDR2 FYNNEI. The chain's CDR3 is CASRSQTGPSSYNSPLHF. The CDR3 DNA follows: TGTGCCAGCAGATCGCAGACAGGGCCCAGCTCCTATAATTCACCCCTCCACTTT. The full variable domain, in which reference TRBV2 and TRBJ1-6 provide the parts outside the CDR3, is EPEVTQTPSHQVTQMGQEVILRCVPISNHLYFYWYRQILGQKVEFLVSFYNNEISEKSEIFDDQFSVERPDGSNFTLKIRSTKLEDSAMYFCASRSQTGPSSYNSPLHFGNGTRLTVT.

This clonotype was seen only a few times. The CDR3 region is CASSRPAGQGSSYEQYF. In nucleotides, the CDR3 is TGTGCCAGCAGCCGTCCCGCAGGTCAGGGGAGCTCCTACGAGCAGTACTTC. The chain joins TRBV3-1 to TRBJ2-7; TRBD1 is a possible D gene (6 bases). CDR1 LGHDT and CDR2 YNNKEL come from the germline V gene (reference sequence). This CDR3 is built from 17 residues. Trimming shortened V by 4 bases and J by 0 bases, and 19 bases separated the two germline ends.

At least ten counts were recorded for this clonotype. The gene calls are TRBV5-6 and TRBJ2-7, with 11 bases that match TRBD2. The junction had 8 bases not matched to a gene; V was cut back by 4 bases and J by 2 bases. CDR3 length: 16 amino acids. Germline values: CDR1 SGHDT, CDR2 YYEEEE. CDR3 nucleotide sequence: TGTGCCAGCAGCCTCTACGGGACTAGCGGAGCCTACGAGCAGTACTTC. Protein sequence: CASSLYGTSGAYEQYF. Supplemented by reference TRBV5-6 and TRBJ2-7, the full variable domain reads DAGVTQSPTHLIKTRGQQVTLRCSPKSGHDTVSWYQQALGQGPQFIFQYYEEEERQRGNFPDRFSGHQFPNYSSELNVNALLLGDSALYLCASSLYGTSGAYEQYFGPGTRLTVT.

This clonotype showed up many times. This chain connects TRBV11-3 to TRBJ1-1; tentatively, D is TRBD1 (5 bases). The length of the CDR3 is 14 residues. Trimming pared 5 bases from V and 2 bases from J, leaving 12 bases between. CDR1 is SGHNT, CDR2 YENEEA, per germline. CDR3 DNA sequence: TGTGCCAGCAGCCGCCAAGGGGTCAACACTGAAGCTTTCTTT. Its translation is CASSRQGVNTEAFF.